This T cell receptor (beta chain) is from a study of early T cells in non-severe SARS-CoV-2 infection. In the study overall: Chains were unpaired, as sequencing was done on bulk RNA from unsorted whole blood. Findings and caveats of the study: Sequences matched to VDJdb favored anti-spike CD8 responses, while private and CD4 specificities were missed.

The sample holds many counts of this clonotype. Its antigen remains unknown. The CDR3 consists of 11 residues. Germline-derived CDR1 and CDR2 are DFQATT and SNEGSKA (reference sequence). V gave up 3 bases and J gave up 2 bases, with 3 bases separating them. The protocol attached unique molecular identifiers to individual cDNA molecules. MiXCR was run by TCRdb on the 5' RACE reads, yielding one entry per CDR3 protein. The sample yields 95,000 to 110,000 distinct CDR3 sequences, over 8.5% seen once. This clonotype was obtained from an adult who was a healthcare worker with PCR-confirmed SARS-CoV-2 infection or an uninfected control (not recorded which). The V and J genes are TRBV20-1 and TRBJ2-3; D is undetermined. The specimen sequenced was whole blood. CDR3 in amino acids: CSASATDTQYF. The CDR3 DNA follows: TGCAGTGCTAGCGCCACAGATACGCAGTATTTT.